This TCR beta chain appears in the sequencing data of a study of T-cell reconstitution after alpha-beta-depleted transplantation in children. In germline, CDR1 is MGHRA, CDR2 YSYEKL. The V end was cut by 4 bases, the J end by 3 bases, with 19 bases between. The CDR3 loop spans 16 amino acids. As regards this clonotype: As yet, its antigen is unknown.

TCRbeta library construction was performed incorporating unique molecular identifiers. Each CDR3 protein is one row after TCRdb ran MiXCR on the PCR reads. The top ten hold roughly 4.8% of the sample, which has 900,000 or so distinct CDR3 sequences, around 17% seen once. Study-wide points: Several hundred expanded graft clones reportedly supplied alpha-beta T cells about two months after transplant. Hyperexpanded clones declined; after one year, newly produced T cells mostly supplied diversity.

The sample here was PBMCs, mostly from graft donor cells, taken 360 days after TCRalphabeta/CD19-depleted stem cell transplant. This chain connects TRBV4-1 to TRBJ2-7, with D possibly being TRBD1 or TRBD2 (5 bases each). The TCR was taken from a male patient between 5 and 17 years old who had a stem cell transplant for acute lymphoblastic leukemia, so the T cells may come from the graft donor. In DNA form, the CDR3 reads TGCGCCAGCAGCCGTTGGGGACCATCGGGTATCTACGAGCAGTACTTC. Residues: CASSRWGPSGIYEQYF.